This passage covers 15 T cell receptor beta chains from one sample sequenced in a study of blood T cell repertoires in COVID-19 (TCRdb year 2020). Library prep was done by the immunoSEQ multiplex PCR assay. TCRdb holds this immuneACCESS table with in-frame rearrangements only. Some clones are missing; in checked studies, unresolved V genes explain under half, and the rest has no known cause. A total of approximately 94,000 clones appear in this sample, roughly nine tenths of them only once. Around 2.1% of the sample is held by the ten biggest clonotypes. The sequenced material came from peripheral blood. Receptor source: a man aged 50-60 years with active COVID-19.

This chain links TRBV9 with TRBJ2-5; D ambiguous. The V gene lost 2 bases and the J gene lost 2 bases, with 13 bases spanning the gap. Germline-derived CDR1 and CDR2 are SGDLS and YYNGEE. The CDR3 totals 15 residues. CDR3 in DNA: TGTGCCAGCAGCGTGAGCGCGAAGCGACAAGAGACCCAGTACTTC. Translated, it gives CASSVSAKRQETQYF.

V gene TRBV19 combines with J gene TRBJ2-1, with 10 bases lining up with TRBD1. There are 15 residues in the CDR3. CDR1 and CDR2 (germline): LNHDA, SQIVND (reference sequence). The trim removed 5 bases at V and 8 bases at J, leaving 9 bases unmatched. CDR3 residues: CASSFLGQGSDEQFF. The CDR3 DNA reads TGTGCCAGTAGTTTTCTGGGACAGGGGAGCGATGAGCAGTTCTTC. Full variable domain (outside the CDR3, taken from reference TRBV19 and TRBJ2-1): DGGITQSPKYLFRKEGQNVTLSCEQNLNHDAMYWYRQDPGQGLRLIYYSQIVNDFQKGDIAEGYSVSREKKESFPLTVTSAQKNPTAFYLCASSFLGQGSDEQFFGPGTRLTVL.

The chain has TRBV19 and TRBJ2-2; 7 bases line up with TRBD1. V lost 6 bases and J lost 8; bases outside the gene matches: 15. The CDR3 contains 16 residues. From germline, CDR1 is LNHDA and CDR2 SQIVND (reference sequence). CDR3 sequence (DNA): TGTGCCAGTAGCAGGACGACAGGGTACTCGGGTGGGGAGCTGTTTTTT. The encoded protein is CASSRTTGYSGGELFF.

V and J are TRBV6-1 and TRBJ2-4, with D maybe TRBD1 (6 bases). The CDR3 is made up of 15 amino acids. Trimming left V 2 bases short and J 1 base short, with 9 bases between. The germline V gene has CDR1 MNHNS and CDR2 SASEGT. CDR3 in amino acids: CASSEQGKAKNIQYF. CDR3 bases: TGTGCCAGCAGTGAACAGGGGAAGGCCAAAAACATTCAGTACTTC.

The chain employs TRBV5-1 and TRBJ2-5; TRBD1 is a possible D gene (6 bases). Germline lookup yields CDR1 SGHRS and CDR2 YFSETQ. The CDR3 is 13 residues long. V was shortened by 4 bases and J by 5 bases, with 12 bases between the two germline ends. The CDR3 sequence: CASSPHQGETQYF. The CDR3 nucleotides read TGCGCCAGCAGCCCTCATCAGGGGGAGACCCAGTACTTC.

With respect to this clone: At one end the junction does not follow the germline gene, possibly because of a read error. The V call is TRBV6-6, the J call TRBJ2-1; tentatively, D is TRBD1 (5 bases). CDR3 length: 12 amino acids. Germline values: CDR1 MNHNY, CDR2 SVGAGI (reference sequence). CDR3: CASSPSARADVF. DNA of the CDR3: TGTGCCAGCAGTCCCTCCGCCAGGGCGGATGTCTTC.

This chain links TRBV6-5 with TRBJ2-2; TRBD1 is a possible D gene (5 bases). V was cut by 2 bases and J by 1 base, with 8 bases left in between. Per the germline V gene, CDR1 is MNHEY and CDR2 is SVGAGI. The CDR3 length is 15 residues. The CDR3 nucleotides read TGTGCCAGCAGTTACGGCCAGGGGAACACCGGGGAGCTGTTTTTT. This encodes CASSYGQGNTGELFF.

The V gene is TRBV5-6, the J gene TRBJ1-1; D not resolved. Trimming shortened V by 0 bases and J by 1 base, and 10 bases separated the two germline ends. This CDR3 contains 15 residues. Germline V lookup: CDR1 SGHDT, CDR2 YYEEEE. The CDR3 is CASSLGGSANTEAFF. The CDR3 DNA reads TGTGCCAGCAGCTTGGGAGGGTCAGCGAACACTGAAGCTTTCTTT.

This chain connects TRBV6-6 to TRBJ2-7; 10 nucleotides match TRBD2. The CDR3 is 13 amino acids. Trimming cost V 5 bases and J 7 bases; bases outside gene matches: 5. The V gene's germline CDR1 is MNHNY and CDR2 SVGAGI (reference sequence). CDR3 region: CASSGGLAVEQYF. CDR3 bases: TGTGCCAGCAGTGGAGGACTAGCGGTAGAGCAGTACTTC.

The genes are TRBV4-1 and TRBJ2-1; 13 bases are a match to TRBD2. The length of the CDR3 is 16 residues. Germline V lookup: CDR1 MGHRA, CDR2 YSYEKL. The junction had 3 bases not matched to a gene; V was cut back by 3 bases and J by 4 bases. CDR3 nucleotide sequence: TGCGCCAGCAGCCAGGGGACTAGCGGGATTTACAATGAGCAGTTCTTC. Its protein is CASSQGTSGIYNEQFF.

The CDR3 DNA follows: TGTGCCAGCAGCTTGGCCCCGGGCACAGATACGCAGTATTTT. As protein: CASSLAPGTDTQYF. The chain recombines TRBV5-8 with TRBJ2-3; no reliable D call. Germline lookup yields CDR1 SGHTS and CDR2 YDEGEE. The CDR3 contains 14 residues. Between the trimmed V and J ends, which lost 0 bases and 1 base, there was a span of 6 bases.

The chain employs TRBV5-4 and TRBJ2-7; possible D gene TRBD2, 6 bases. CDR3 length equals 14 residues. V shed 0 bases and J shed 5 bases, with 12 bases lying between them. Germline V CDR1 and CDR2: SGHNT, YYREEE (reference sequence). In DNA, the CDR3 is TGTGCCAGCAGCTTGGCAAATCGGGAGAACGAGCAGTACTTC. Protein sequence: CASSLANRENEQYF.

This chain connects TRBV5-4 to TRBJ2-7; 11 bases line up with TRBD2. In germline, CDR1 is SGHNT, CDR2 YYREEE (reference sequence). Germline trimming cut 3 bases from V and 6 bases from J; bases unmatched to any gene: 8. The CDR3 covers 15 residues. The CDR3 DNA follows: TGTGCCAGCAGCTCGTATACTAGCGGGAGAACCGAGCAGTACGTC. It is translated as CASSSYTSGRTEQYV.

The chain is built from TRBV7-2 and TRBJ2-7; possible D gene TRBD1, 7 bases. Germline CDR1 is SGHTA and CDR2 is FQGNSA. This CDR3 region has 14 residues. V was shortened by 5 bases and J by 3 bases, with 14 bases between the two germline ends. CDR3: CASSTSRDSYEQYF. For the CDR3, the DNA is TGTGCCAGCAGCACTAGCCGGGACAGCTACGAGCAGTACTTC.

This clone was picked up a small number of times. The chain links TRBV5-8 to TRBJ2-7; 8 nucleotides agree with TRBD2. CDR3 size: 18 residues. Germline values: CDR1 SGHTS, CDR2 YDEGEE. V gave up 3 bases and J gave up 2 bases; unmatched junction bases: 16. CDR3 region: CASSSPRRSGSSPYEQYV. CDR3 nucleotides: TGTGCCAGCAGCTCCCCCCGGAGGAGCGGGAGTTCCCCCTACGAGCAGTACGTC.